Presented here are 15 T cell receptor beta chains from one specimen sequenced in a study of cytomegalovirus exposure and HLA in healthy donors. TCRdb keeps only in-frame clones here, not all; method: immunoSEQ multiplex PCR. The sample consists of 160,000 or so clones, roughly 84% of them appearing once. Sequenced input: PBMCs. The receptor set was obtained from a young man in good health and CMV-seropositive.

The V gene is TRBV28, the J gene TRBJ1-2; 7 bases map to TRBD1. J gave up 4 bases and V 5 bases, and 7 bases lay outside the gene matches. CDR1 and CDR2 from the germline V gene are MDHEN and SYDVKM. The CDR3 runs to 14 residues. CDR3 amino acids: CASSPPRDSYGYTF. The CDR3 DNA reads TGTGCCAGCAGTCCCCCTCGGGACAGCTATGGCTACACCTTC.

The chain uses TRBV27 and TRBJ1-2; 7 positions match TRBD1. Trimming at V came to 5 bases and at J to 9 bases, leaving 6 bases not matched to a gene. The germline V gene has CDR1 MNHEY and CDR2 SMNVEV (reference sequence). CDR3 length: 12 amino acids. As DNA, the CDR3 is TGTGCCAGCAGTCCCAGGGGGTATCGCTACACCTTC. This sequence encodes CASSPRGYRYTF.

V usage is TRBV9 and J usage is TRBJ2-1; 9 positions agree with TRBD2. The V and J ends lost 0 bases and 6 bases, in that order; junction bases with no gene match: 7. This CDR3 comprises 16 residues. CDR1 is SGDLS, CDR2 YYNGEE, per germline. CDR3: CASSVVGLAGPNEQFF. In DNA, the CDR3 is TGTGCCAGCAGCGTAGTAGGGCTAGCGGGACCCAATGAGCAGTTCTTC.

V and J are TRBV2 and TRBJ2-5; TRBD2 aligns across 8 bases. CDR3 length: 14 amino acids. The trim removed 8 bases at V and 2 bases at J, leaving 7 bases unmatched. CDR1 is SNHLY and CDR2 is FYNNEI in the germline V gene. CDR3 sequence (DNA): TGTGCCAGCTCGGGACTAGAACAACAAGAGACCCAGTACTTC. The encoded protein is CASSGLEQQETQYF.

V and J are TRBV7-9 and TRBJ2-1; TRBD1 might be the D (5 bases). Germline V gene sequence: CDR1 SEHNR, CDR2 FQNEAQ (reference sequence). Trimming cost V 0 bases and J 7 bases, with 10 bases left between them. There are 14 residues in the CDR3. The CDR3: CASSLAGRANEQFF. CDR3 nucleotide sequence: TGTGCCAGCAGCTTAGCGGGCAGGGCTAATGAGCAGTTCTTC.

V is TRBV7-9 and J is TRBJ2-3, with 15 bases identical to TRBD2. This CDR3 region has 15 residues. Germline-derived CDR1 and CDR2 are SEHNR and FQNEAQ (reference sequence). The J segment lost 7 bases and the V segment lost 5 bases, leaving 4 bases of the junction unmatched. The CDR3 sequence is CASSPGTSGRNTQYF. CDR3 nucleotides: TGTGCCAGCAGCCCCGGGACTAGCGGGAGGAATACGCAGTATTTT. Drawing the rest from reference TRBV7-9 and TRBJ2-3, the complete variable domain is DTGVSQNPRHKITKRGQNVTFRCDPISEHNRLYWYRQTLGQGPEFLTYFQNEAQLEKSRLLSDRFSAERPKGSFSTLEIQRTEQGDSAMYLCASSPGTSGRNTQYFGPGTRLTVL.

The J gene is TRBJ1-1, the V gene TRBV4-1; D is unresolved. The CDR3 contains 16 residues. Germline V CDR1 and CDR2: MGHRA, YSYEKL. The V gene lost 1 base and the J gene lost 3 bases, with 15 bases spanning the gap. The CDR3 here is CASSQVPRVWYTEAFF. CDR3 DNA sequence: TGCGCCAGCAGCCAAGTCCCCCGGGTATGGTACACTGAAGCTTTCTTT.

The chain employs TRBV28 and TRBJ2-3, with D possibly matching TRBD1 (6 bases). V was shortened by 5 bases and J by 7 bases, with 13 bases between the two germline ends. The CDR3 extends over 13 amino acids. Germline V gene sequence: CDR1 MDHEN, CDR2 SYDVKM. The DNA for the CDR3 is TGTGCCAGCAGTAATACAGGGAGATATACGCAGTATTTT. It is translated as CASSNTGRYTQYF. The entire variable domain, with the rest obtained from reference TRBV28 and TRBJ2-3, is as follows: DVKVTQSSRYLVKRTGEKVFLECVQDMDHENMFWYRQDPGLGLRLIYFSYDVKMKEKGDIPEGYSVSREKKERFSLILESASTNQTSMYLCASSNTGRYTQYFGPGTRLTVL.

The chain's CDR3 is CASSFVPGENEQYF. The CDR3 bases are TGTGCCAGCAGCTTCGTTCCAGGGGAAAACGAGCAGTACTTC. The V call is TRBV5-6, the J call TRBJ2-7; D may be TRBD1 (6 bases). Trimming stripped 2 bases from V and 5 bases from J, with 14 bases between. Germline CDR1 reads SGHDT; CDR2 reads YYEEEE. CDR3 size: 14 residues. Complete variable domain (other parts from reference TRBV5-6 and TRBJ2-7): DAGVTQSPTHLIKTRGQQVTLRCSPKSGHDTVSWYQQALGQGPQFIFQYYEEEERQRGNFPDRFSGHQFPNYSSELNVNALLLGDSALYLCASSFVPGENEQYFGPGTRLTVT.

CDR3 protein: CASSYRTDQETQYF. CDR3 nucleotides: TGTGCCAGCAGTTACCGGACAGACCAAGAGACCCAGTACTTC. V usage is TRBV6-5 and J usage is TRBJ2-5, with D possibly TRBD1 on 6 matching bases. Trimming took 2 bases from V and 0 from J, leaving 7 bases between them. This CDR3 region has 14 residues. Per the germline V gene, CDR1 is MNHEY and CDR2 is SVGAGI.

J is TRBJ2-6 and V is TRBV5-1, with 7 nucleotides matching TRBD1. The CDR3 sequence is 17 residues long. Germline CDR1 SGHRS, CDR2 YFSETQ. Losses at the gene ends were 4 bases for V and 1 base for J; bases not matched to a gene: 8. The CDR3 nucleotides read TGCGCCAGCAGCCTCGGGACAGATTTATCTGGGGCCAACGTCCTGACTTTC. Encoded protein: CASSLGTDLSGANVLTF.

CDR3 nucleotide sequence: TGCGCCAGCAGCCAAGATCTTATCGCTAGCGGGAGAATTGGGTTTGAGCAGTTCTTC. This translates into CASSQDLIASGRIGFEQFF. The rearrangement uses TRBV4-1 and TRBJ2-1; TRBD2 aligns across 10 bases. Germline V gene data show CDR1 as MGHRA and CDR2 as YSYEKL. The J segment lost 9 bases and the V segment lost 0 bases, leaving 17 bases of the junction unmatched. The CDR3 extends over 19 amino acids.

V gene TRBV15 combines with J gene TRBJ2-2; 10 positions match TRBD1. The CDR3 contains 17 residues. Germline assignment: CDR1 LNHNV and CDR2 YYDKDF (reference sequence). V shed 0 bases and J 6 bases; nucleotides not matched to a gene: 7. The CDR3 sequence is CATSRDRDRGRAGELFF. The CDR3 DNA reads as TGTGCCACCAGCAGAGACCGGGACAGGGGACGTGCCGGGGAGCTGTTTTTT. The variable domain in full, completed from reference TRBV15 and TRBJ2-2, reads DAMVIQNPRYQVTQFGKPVTLSCSQTLNHNVMYWYQQKSSQAPKLLFHYYDKDFNNEADTPDNFQSRRPNTSFCFLDIRSPGLGDTAMYLCATSRDRDRGRAGELFFGEGSRLTVL.

The chain is built from TRBV7-9 and TRBJ2-7; 7 nucleotides align to TRBD1. Germline V gene sequence: CDR1 SEHNR, CDR2 FQNEAQ (reference sequence). The CDR3 covers 15 residues. With 5 bases clipped from V and 3 bases from J, the junction kept 10 bases outside the gene matches. CDR3 nucleotide sequence: TGTGCCAGCAGCCCGGAGACAGGGATGGGCTACGAGCAGTACTTC. It yields the protein CASSPETGMGYEQYF.

CDR3 coding DNA: TGTGCCAGCAGGCAACAGGGTTGGATGACCTACGAGCAGTACTTC. This gives the protein CASRQQGWMTYEQYF. The chain couples TRBV5-5 to TRBJ2-7; TRBD1 might be the D (6 bases). Germline-derived CDR1 and CDR2 are SGHKS and YYEKEE (reference sequence). The CDR3 extends over 15 amino acids. Trimming took 5 bases from V and 2 from J, leaving 17 bases between them. Full variable domain (missing parts from reference TRBV5-5 and TRBJ2-7): DAGVTQSPTHLIKTRGQQVTLRCSPISGHKSVSWYQQVLGQGPQFIFQYYEKEERGRGNFPDRFSARQFPNYSSELNVNALLLGDSALYLCASRQQGWMTYEQYFGPGTRLTVT.